This T cell receptor (beta chain) emerged from a study of a mutant IDH1 vaccine in newly diagnosed glioma. Turning to the study itself: Antecedent treatment encompassed radiotherapy, temozolomide, or their combination; the majority received both.

Ten or more counts support this clone. The antigen is not known. Time point reported: week 5, during vaccination. One vaccine dose held 300 ug of mutant IDH1 20-mer peptide and came with topical imiquimod. The donor cohort comprised cases of new WHO grade 3 or 4 IDH1-mutant, ATRX-lost astrocytoma. Method: immunoSEQ multiplex PCR; TCRdb's copy keeps in-frame clones and lacks some. The sample yields around 46,000 clones, 78% seen once. This clonotype originated in a man in his forties or fifties with glioma. The sample here was PBMCs, taken from a glioma patient whose treatment included an IDH1 peptide vaccine.

The DNA for the CDR3 is TGTGCCAGCTCCGGAACGGACTCCAACACTGAAGCTTTCTTT. This gives the protein CASSGTDSNTEAFF. The V gene is TRBV18, the J gene TRBJ1-1; D gene unclear. Trimming pared 6 bases from V and 2 bases from J, leaving 13 bases between. The CDR3 sequence is 14 residues long. CDR1 is KGHSH and CDR2 is LQKENI in the germline V gene.